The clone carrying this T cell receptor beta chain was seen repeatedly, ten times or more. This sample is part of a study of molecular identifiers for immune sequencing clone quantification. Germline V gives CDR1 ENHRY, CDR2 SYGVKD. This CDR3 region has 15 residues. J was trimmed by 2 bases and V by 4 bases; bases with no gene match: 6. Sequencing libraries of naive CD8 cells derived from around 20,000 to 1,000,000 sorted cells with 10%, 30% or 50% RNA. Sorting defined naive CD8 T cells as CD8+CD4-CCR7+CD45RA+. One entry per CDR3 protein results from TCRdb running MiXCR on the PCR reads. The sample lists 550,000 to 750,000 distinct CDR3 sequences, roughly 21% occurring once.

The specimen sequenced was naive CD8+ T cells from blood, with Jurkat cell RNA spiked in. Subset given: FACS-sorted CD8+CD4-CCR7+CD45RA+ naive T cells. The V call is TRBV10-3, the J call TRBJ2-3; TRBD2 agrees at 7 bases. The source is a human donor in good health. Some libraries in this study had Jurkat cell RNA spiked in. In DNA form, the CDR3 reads TGTGCCATCAGTGTGGGGACTACTATCACAGATACGCAGTATTTT. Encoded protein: CAISVGTTITDTQYF.